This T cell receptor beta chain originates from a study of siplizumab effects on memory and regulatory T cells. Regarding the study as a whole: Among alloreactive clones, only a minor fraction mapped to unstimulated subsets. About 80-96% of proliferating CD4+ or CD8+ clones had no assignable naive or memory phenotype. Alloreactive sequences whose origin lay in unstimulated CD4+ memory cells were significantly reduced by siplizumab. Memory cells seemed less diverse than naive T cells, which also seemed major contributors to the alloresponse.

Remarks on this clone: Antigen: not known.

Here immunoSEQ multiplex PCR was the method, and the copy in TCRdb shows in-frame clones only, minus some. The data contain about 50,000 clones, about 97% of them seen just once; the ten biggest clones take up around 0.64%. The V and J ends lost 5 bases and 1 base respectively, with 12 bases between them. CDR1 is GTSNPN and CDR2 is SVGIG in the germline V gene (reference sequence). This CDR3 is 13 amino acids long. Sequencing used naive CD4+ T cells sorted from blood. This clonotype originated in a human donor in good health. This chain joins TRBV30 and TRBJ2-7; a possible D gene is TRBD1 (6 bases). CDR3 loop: CAWDRSLSYEQYF. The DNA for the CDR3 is TGTGCCTGGGACAGGTCCCTATCCTACGAGCAGTACTTC.